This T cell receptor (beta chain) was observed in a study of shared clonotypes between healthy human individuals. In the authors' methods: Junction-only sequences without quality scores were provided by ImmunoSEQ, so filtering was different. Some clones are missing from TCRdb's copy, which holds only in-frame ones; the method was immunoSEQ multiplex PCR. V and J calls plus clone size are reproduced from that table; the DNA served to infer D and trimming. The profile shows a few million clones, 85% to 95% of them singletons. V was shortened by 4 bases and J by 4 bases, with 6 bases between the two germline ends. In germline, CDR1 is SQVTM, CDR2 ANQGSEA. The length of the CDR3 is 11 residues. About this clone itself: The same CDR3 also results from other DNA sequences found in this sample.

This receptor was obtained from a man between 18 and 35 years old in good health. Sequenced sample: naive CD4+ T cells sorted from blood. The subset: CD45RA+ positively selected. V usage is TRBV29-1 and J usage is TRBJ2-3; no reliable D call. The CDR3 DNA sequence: TGCAGCGTTGCAGCCGCAGATACGCAGTATTTT. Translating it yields CSVAAADTQYF.